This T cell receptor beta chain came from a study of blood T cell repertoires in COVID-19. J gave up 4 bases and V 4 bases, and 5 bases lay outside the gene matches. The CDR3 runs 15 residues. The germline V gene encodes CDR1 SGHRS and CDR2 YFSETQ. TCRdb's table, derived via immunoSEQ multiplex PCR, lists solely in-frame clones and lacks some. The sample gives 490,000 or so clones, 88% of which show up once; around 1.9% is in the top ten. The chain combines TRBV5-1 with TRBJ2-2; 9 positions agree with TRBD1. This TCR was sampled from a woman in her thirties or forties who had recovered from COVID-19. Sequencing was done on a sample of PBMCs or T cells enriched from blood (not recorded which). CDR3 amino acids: CASSQDRGLTGELFF. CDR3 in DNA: TGCGCCAGCAGCCAGGACAGGGGACTCACCGGGGAGCTGTTTTTT.